This T cell receptor beta chain was identified during a study of radiotherapy plus CTLA-4 blockade in lung cancer. Looking at the study overall: Objective responses emerged in around a sixth of patients, and roughly 32% attained disease control.

Regarding this clone: Its antigen is as yet unknown.

Produced via immunoSEQ multiplex PCR; TCRdb's table is partial and in-frame only. Of tens of thousands of clones in the sample, about 75% were seen once. Each patient with chemo-refractory metastatic non-small-cell lung cancer was treated with focal radiation plus CTLA-4 blockade using ipilimumab. From germline, CDR1 is MNHNS and CDR2 SASEGT. This CDR3 has 12 residues. The V end lost 3 bases, the J end lost 12 bases, and 15 bases lay between the germline ends. Notes on the study in general: The study found tumor-derived TCR clones expanded in blood after radiotherapy plus ipilimumab. Increased serum interferon-beta after radiation also reportedly predicted response strongly.

The chain uses TRBV6-1 and TRBJ2-7; tentative D call: TRBD2 (6 bases). The source of this sequence is a human donor with non-small cell lung cancer who had stable disease on radiotherapy plus ipilimumab. Sample: peripheral blood, taken from a patient treated with radiotherapy plus ipilimumab. This chain's CDR3 is CASSDPRDPRYF. CDR3 in DNA: TGTGCCAGCAGTGACCCGCGGGACCCTCGGTACTTC.